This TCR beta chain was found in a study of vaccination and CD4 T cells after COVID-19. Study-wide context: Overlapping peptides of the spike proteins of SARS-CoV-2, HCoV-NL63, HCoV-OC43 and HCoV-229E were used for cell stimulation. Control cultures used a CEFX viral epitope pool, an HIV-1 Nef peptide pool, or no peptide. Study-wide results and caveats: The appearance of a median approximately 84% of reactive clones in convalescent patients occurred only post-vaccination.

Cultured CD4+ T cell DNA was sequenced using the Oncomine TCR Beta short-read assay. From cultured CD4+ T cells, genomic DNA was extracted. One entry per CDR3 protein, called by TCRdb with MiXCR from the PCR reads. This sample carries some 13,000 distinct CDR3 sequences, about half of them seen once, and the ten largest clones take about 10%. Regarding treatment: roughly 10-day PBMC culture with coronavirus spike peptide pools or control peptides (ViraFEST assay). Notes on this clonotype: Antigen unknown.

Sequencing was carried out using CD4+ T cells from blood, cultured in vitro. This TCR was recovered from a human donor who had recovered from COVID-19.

The CDR3 coding sequence is TGTGCCAGCAACTCACGGGACAATGAAAAACTGTTTTTT. Residues: CASNSRDNEKLFF. The chain couples TRBV7-9 to TRBJ1-4; a weak D match, TRBD1 (5 bases). This CDR3 spans 13 amino acids. Trimming removed 7 bases from V and 5 bases from J, with 11 bases in between. Germline CDR1 reads SEHNR; CDR2 reads FQNEAQ (reference sequence). The variable domain in full, with the rest retrieved from reference TRBV7-9 and TRBJ1-4, is DTGVSQNPRHKITKRGQNVTFRCDPISEHNRLYWYRQTLGQGPEFLTYFQNEAQLEKSRLLSDRFSAERPKGSFSTLEIQRTEQGDSAMYLCASNSRDNEKLFFGSGTQLSVL.